A single sample is the source of the 23 T cell receptor beta chains below, sequenced in a study of cytomegalovirus exposure and HLA in healthy donors. PCR used 60 Vbeta primers and 13 Jbeta primers. Sequenced by immunoSEQ multiplex PCR; TCRdb stores in-frame clones only, minus some. This table has about 130,000 clones, 8.5% to 10% appearing once. Specimen: PBMCs. The receptors here all came from a man in his forties in good health and CMV-seronegative.

This clone was found a few times. The chain uses TRBV7-3 and TRBJ2-1; 9 positions match TRBD2. V shed 5 bases, J shed 4 bases, and the junction held 6 bases outside the gene matches. The V gene's germline CDR1 is SGHTA and CDR2 FQGTGA. The CDR3 has 15 amino acids. Here the CDR3 DNA reads TGTGCCAGCAGCGCCGGACTAGCGCCTTACAATGAGCAGTTCTTC. This gives the protein CASSAGLAPYNEQFF.

This chain links TRBV4-1 with TRBJ2-1, with a weak D call TRBD1 (6 bases). This CDR3 comprises 14 residues. Trimming took 5 bases from V and 10 from J, leaving 18 bases between them. CDR1 and CDR2 (germline): MGHRA, YSYEKL. CDR3 loop: CASSLGQVSGEQFF. CDR3 DNA sequence: TGCGCCAGCAGCTTGGGACAAGTCTCGGGGGAGCAGTTCTTC.

This clone has more than one count but fewer than ten. The chain carries TRBV6-5 and TRBJ1-2; 8 nucleotides align to TRBD1. V lost 5 bases to trimming and J lost 7 bases; unmatched junction nucleotides: 12. The germline V gene has CDR1 MNHEY and CDR2 SVGAGI. This CDR3 contains 15 residues. CDR3 nucleotides: TGTGCCAGCAGTGCTCCGGGACAGGAGTTTAGTGGCTACACCTTC. It specifies CASSAPGQEFSGYTF.

The chain recombines TRBV7-2 with TRBJ1-1; D not certain. Trimming took off 0 bases at V and 4 bases at J, with 12 bases between the two ends. This CDR3 spans 15 amino acids. Germline V CDR1 and CDR2: SGHTA, FQGNSA. CDR3 in amino acids: CASSLASVLLTEAFF. DNA of the CDR3: TGTGCCAGCAGCTTAGCTTCGGTATTACTCACTGAAGCTTTCTTT.

This clone occurred a few times. The chain employs TRBV5-1 and TRBJ2-7; 10 bases match TRBD1. Germline V gene sequence: CDR1 SGHRS, CDR2 YFSETQ. V gave up 2 bases and J gave up 2 bases; unmatched junction bases: 1. This CDR3 spans 14 amino acids. In DNA, the CDR3 is TGCGCCAGCAGCTTAGGACAGGGGGCCTACGAGCAGTACTTC. Its translation: CASSLGQGAYEQYF.

This chain uses TRBV5-4 with TRBJ1-1; TRBD1 is a possible D gene (5 bases). V was cut by 6 bases and J by 3 bases, with 21 bases left in between. The CDR3 is 16 residues long. Germline loops: CDR1 SGHNT, CDR2 YYREEE (reference sequence). CDR3 residues: CASTRSSTLQDTEAFF. CDR3 bases: TGTGCCAGCACCCGATCTTCGACATTACAGGACACTGAAGCTTTCTTT.

This clone has a handful of counts. V and J are TRBV11-3 and TRBJ2-7; no firm D call. Germline CDR1 is SGHNT and CDR2 is YENEEA. V shed 0 bases and J shed 3 bases, with 6 bases lying between them. This CDR3 has 13 residues. This CDR3 reads CASSLETGYEQYF. The CDR3 DNA reads as TGTGCCAGCAGCTTAGAAACCGGCTACGAGCAGTACTTC.

The chain combines TRBV28 with TRBJ2-2; 9 bases are shared with TRBD2. Per germline, CDR1 MDHEN and CDR2 SYDVKM. CDR3 length: 15 amino acids. Trimming cost V 2 bases and J 7 bases; bases outside gene matches: 5. CDR3 sequence reads: CASSLRRGGHGELFF. As DNA, the CDR3 is TGTGCCAGCAGTTTAAGGCGGGGGGGCCACGGGGAGCTGTTTTTT.

This clone was picked up a small number of times. This chain uses TRBV4-3 with TRBJ2-1, with TRBD2 matching 9 bases. The CDR3 covers 16 residues. Losses at the gene ends were 2 bases for V and 8 bases for J; bases not matched to a gene: 10. Germline V lookup: CDR1 LGHNA, CDR2 YSLEER. CDR3 residues: CASSQPGRGGADEQFF. Written as DNA, the CDR3 is TGCGCCAGCAGCCAACCTGGGCGGGGGGGCGCGGATGAGCAGTTCTTC.

Worth noting for this clone: An end of the junction does not agree with germline; a read error may underlie this. V and J are TRBV11-2 and TRBJ2-1; a weak D match, TRBD1 (5 bases). The CDR3 is 12 residues long. Germline V gene sequence: CDR1 SGHAT, CDR2 FQNNGV. The CDR3 region is CASSIQGDEPFF. The CDR3 DNA follows: TGTGCCAGCAGCATCCAGGGCGATGAGCCGTTCTTC.

The chain joins TRBV7-9 to TRBJ2-1, with 8 bases identical to TRBD1. Germline lookup yields CDR1 SEHNR and CDR2 FQNEAQ (reference sequence). V was pared by 4 bases and J by 3 bases, with 5 bases of the junction left unmatched. This CDR3 is built from 15 residues. The DNA for the CDR3 is TGTGCCAGCAGCTCGGACAGGGACGGCTACAATGAGCAGTTCTTC. Its translation is CASSSDRDGYNEQFF.

This clone was seen only a few times. This CDR3 is CASSQGQGQPQHF. Written as DNA, the CDR3 is TGCGCCAGCAGCCAAGGACAGGGTCAGCCCCAGCATTTT. The chain couples TRBV4-1 to TRBJ1-5; 7 nucleotides align to TRBD1. J gave up 6 bases and V 1 base, and 0 bases lay outside the gene matches. The CDR3 extends over 13 amino acids. Per germline, CDR1 MGHRA and CDR2 YSYEKL.

The sample holds a few counts of this clone. The chain combines TRBV6-5 with TRBJ2-2; 7 nucleotides line up with TRBD2. Germline lookup yields CDR1 MNHEY and CDR2 SVGAGI. J lost 7 bases, V lost 0 bases, and 8 bases had no gene match. This CDR3 spans 16 amino acids. CDR3 in DNA: TGTGCCAGCAGTTACTCGGCGGGGGTCGGAAACGGGGAGCTGTTTTTT. Translation gives CASSYSAGVGNGELFF.

The chain recombines TRBV14 with TRBJ1-1; a weak D match, TRBD1 (5 bases). Trimming took off 2 bases at V and 4 bases at J, with 8 bases between the two ends. From germline, CDR1 is SGHDN and CDR2 FVKESK. The CDR3 sequence is 13 residues long. The DNA of the CDR3 is TGTGCCAGCAGCCAATGGGGCTCCACTGAAGCTTTCTTT. Protein sequence: CASSQWGSTEAFF. The variable domain in full, with the rest retrieved from reference TRBV14 and TRBJ1-1, is EAGVTQFPSHSVIEKGQTVTLRCDPISGHDNLYWYRRVMGKEIKFLLHFVKESKQDESGMPNNRFLAERTGGTYSTLKVQPAELEDSGVYFCASSQWGSTEAFFGQGTRLTVV.

This clone came up a few times. The rearrangement links TRBV19 to TRBJ1-2; TRBD1 matches at 8 bases. The V gene end was trimmed by 4 bases and the J gene end by 2 bases; junction bases not matched to a gene: 6. The CDR3 is 15 residues long. Germline values: CDR1 LNHDA, CDR2 SQIVND (reference sequence). The CDR3 nucleotides are TGTGCCAGTAGTACGGACAGGGTGAGAAACTATGGCTACACCTTC. It is translated as CASSTDRVRNYGYTF.

For this clone: The junction departs from the called germline gene at one end, perhaps through a read error. The V call is TRBV6-1, the J call TRBJ2-6; TRBD1 is a possible D gene (5 bases). CDR3 length: 14 amino acids. Germline CDR1 and CDR2: MNHNS and SASEGT. Here the CDR3 reads CASSEQPGAHVLTF. In nucleotides, the CDR3 is TGTGCCAGCAGTGAACAGCCTGGGGCCCACGTCCTGACTTTC.

This clone occurred a few times. This chain uses TRBV9 with TRBJ1-2, with 12 nucleotides matching TRBD1. The CDR3 covers 15 residues. Germline CDR1 and CDR2: SGDLS and YYNGEE. V shed 3 bases, J shed 8 bases, and the junction held 8 bases outside the gene matches. CDR3: CASSDPGQGAQGYTF. The CDR3 DNA reads TGTGCCAGCAGCGACCCGGGACAGGGGGCGCAGGGCTACACCTTC.

The table lists this clone with a few counts. The chain couples TRBV5-1 to TRBJ1-2; 12 positions match TRBD1. The germline V gene has CDR1 SGHRS and CDR2 YFSETQ. CDR3 size: 19 residues. J lost 8 bases, V lost 4 bases, and 21 bases had no gene match. CDR3 in amino acids: CASSAGSHRGQGAKWGYTF. CDR3 nucleotide sequence: TGCGCCAGCAGCGCCGGATCCCATAGGGGACAGGGGGCGAAATGGGGCTACACCTTC.

This clone has only a few counts. The chain recombines TRBV19 with TRBJ1-2; D not certain. This CDR3 has 14 amino acids. V was trimmed by 5 bases and J by 3 bases, leaving 13 bases between them. Germline-derived CDR1 and CDR2 are LNHDA and SQIVND (reference sequence). Here the CDR3 reads CASSSPGLDYGYTF. The CDR3 coding sequence is TGTGCCAGTAGTTCTCCAGGCCTCGACTATGGCTACACCTTC.

This clone came up a few times. The chain combines TRBV19 with TRBJ2-2, with D maybe TRBD1 (5 bases). In germline, CDR1 is LNHDA, CDR2 SQIVND (reference sequence). V was trimmed by 6 bases and J by 2 bases, leaving 10 bases between them. CDR3 length: 14 residues. CDR3 DNA sequence: TGTGCCAGTAGATGGGGCTTCAACACCGGGGAGCTGTTTTTT. It translates to CASRWGFNTGELFF. Full variable domain (outside the CDR3, taken from reference TRBV19 and TRBJ2-2): DGGITQSPKYLFRKEGQNVTLSCEQNLNHDAMYWYRQDPGQGLRLIYYSQIVNDFQKGDIAEGYSVSREKKESFPLTVTSAQKNPTAFYLCASRWGFNTGELFFGEGSRLTVL.

This clone occurred a few times. V and J are TRBV6-4 and TRBJ2-3; 9 bases align to TRBD2. The CDR3 is made up of 14 amino acids. The germline CDR1 and CDR2 sequences are MRHNA and SNTAGT. J gave up 1 base and V 6 bases, and 2 bases lay outside the gene matches. The CDR3 DNA is TGTGCCAGCAGACCTAGCGGGGGCACAGATACGCAGTATTTT. Translation: CASRPSGGTDTQYF.

The V gene is TRBV5-6, the J gene TRBJ2-3, with no clear D. The CDR3 consists of 15 residues. V lost 2 bases and J lost 5, with 15 bases in between. Germline loops: CDR1 SGHDT, CDR2 YYEEEE. CDR3 in amino acids: CASSFIGLGRDTQYF. The CDR3 DNA follows: TGTGCCAGCAGCTTTATTGGGCTCGGCCGAGATACGCAGTATTTT.

V is TRBV28 and J is TRBJ1-6; weak D call: TRBD1 (5 bases). V gave up 10 bases and J gave up 10 bases, with 17 bases separating them. The CDR3 totals 13 residues. The germline V gene encodes CDR1 MDHEN and CDR2 SYDVKM. CDR3 sequence (DNA): TGTGCCACTCTTGGAGGGGAAAGCTCACCCCTCCACTTT. This translates into CATLGGESSPLHF.